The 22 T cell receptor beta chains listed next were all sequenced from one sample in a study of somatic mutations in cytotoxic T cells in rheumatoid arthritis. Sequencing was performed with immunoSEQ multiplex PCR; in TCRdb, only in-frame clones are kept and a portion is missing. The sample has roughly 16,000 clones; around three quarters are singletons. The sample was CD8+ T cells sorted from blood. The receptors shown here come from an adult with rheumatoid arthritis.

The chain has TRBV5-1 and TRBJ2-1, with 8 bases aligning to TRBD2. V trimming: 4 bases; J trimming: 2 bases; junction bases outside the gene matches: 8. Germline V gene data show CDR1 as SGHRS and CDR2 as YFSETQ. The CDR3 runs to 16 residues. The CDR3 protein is CASSPSPGLAYNEQFF. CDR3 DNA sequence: TGCGCCAGCAGCCCATCCCCGGGACTAGCCTACAATGAGCAGTTCTTC.

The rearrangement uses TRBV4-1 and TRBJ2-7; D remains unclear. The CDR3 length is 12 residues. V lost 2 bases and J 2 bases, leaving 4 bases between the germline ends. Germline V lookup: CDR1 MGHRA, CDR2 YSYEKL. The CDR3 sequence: CASSQNTYEQYF. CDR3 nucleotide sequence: TGCGCCAGCAGCCAAAACACCTACGAGCAGTACTTC.

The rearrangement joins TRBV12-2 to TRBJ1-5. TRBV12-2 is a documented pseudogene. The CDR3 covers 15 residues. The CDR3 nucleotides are TGTGCAAGTCGCTTAGAAGGTTATAGCAATCAGCCCCAGCATTTT. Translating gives CASRLEGYSNQPQHF.

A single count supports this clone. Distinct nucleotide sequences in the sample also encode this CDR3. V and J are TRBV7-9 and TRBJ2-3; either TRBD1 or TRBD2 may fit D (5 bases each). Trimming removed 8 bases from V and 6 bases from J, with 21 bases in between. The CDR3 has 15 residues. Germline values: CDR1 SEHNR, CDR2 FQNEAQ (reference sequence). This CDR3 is CASQAPGPDTDTQYF. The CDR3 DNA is TGTGCCAGCCAAGCTCCGGGACCGGACACGGATACGCAGTATTTT.

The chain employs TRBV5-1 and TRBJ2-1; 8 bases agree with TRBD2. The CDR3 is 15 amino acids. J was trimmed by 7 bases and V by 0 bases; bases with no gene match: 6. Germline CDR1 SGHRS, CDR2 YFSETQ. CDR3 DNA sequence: TGCGCCAGCAGCTTGGACCGGGGGGGCGGAAATGAGCAGTTCTTC. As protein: CASSLDRGGGNEQFF.

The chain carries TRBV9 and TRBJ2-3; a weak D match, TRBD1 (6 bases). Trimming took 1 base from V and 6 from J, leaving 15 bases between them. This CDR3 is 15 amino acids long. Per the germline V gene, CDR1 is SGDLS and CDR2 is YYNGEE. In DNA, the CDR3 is TGTGCCAGCAGCGTATGGGAAATAAGGGGGGATACGCAGTATTTT. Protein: CASSVWEIRGDTQYF.

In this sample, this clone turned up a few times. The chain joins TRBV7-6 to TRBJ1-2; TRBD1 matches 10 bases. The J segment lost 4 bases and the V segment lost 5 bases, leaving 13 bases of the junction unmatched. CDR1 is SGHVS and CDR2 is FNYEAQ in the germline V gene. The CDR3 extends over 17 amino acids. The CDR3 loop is CASSRGDRGPLSYGYTF. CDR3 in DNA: TGTGCCAGCAGCCGCGGGGACAGGGGACCCCTGTCCTATGGCTACACCTTC.

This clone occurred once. The CDR3 here is CASSQRVRDGGVYNEQFF. CDR3 DNA sequence: TGCGCCAGCAGCCAACGGGTGCGGGACGGGGGGGTCTACAATGAGCAGTTCTTC. This chain joins TRBV4-1 and TRBJ2-1; 8 nucleotides line up with TRBD2. V was clipped by 2 bases and J by 3 bases; unmatched bases: 12. This CDR3 is 18 amino acids long. CDR1 MGHRA and CDR2 YSYEKL come from the germline V gene.

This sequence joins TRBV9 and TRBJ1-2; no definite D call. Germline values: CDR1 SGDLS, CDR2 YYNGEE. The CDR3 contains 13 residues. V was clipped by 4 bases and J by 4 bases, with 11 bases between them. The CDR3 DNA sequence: TGTGCCAGCAGCCCCGACATCAGCTATGGCTACACCTTC. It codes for CASSPDISYGYTF. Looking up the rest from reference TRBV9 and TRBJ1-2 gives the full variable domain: DSGVTQTPKHLITATGQRVTLRCSPRSGDLSVYWYQQSLDQGLQFLIQYYNGEERAKGNILERFSAQQFPDLHSELNLSSLELGDSALYFCASSPDISYGYTFGSGTRLTVV.

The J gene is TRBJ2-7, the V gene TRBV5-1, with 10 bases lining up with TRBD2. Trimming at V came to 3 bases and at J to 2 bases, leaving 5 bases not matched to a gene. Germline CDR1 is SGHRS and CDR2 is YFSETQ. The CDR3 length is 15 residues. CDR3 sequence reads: CASSWTTSGTYEQYF. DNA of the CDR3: TGCGCCAGCAGCTGGACCACTAGCGGGACCTACGAGCAGTACTTC.

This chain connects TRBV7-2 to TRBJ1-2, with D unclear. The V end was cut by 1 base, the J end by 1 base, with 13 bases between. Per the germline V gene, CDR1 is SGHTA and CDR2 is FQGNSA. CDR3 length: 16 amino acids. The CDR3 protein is CASSLVQVGSNYGYTF. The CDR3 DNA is TGTGCCAGCAGCTTAGTGCAGGTCGGGAGTAACTATGGCTACACCTTC. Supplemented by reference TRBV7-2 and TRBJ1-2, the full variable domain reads GAGVSQSPSNKVTEKGKDVELRCDPISGHTALYWYRQSLGQGLEFLIYFQGNSAPDKSGLPSDRFSAERTGGSVSTLTIQRTQQEDSAVYLCASSLVQVGSNYGYTFGSGTRLTVV.

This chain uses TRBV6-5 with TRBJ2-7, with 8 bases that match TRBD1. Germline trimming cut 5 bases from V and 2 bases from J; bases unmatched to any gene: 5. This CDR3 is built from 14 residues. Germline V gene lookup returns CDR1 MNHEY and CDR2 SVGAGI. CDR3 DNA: TGTGCCAGCAGTCAACAGGGGGGAACCTACGAGCAGTACTTC. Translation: CASSQQGGTYEQYF.

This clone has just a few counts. The CDR3 DNA sequence: TGTGCCAGCAGCTCAACCCAGACATCCTACGAGCAGTACTTC. Translation: CASSSTQTSYEQYF. The rearrangement links TRBV7-8 to TRBJ2-7; D gene uncertain. The V end was cut by 4 bases, the J end by 1 base, with 11 bases between. Looked up from germline, CDR1 is SGHVS and CDR2 is FQNEAQ. This CDR3 has 14 amino acids.

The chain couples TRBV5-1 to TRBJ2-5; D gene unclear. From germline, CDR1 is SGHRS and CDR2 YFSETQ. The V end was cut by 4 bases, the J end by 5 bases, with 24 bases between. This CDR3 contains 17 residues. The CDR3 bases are TGCGCCAGCAGCCTCCGAGCCCAACATACCTCCGGGGAGACCCAGTACTTC. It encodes CASSLRAQHTSGETQYF.

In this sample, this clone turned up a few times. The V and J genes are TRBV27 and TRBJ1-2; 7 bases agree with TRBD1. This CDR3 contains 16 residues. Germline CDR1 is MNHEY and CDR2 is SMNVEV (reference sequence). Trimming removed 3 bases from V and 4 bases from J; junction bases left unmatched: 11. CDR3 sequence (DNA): TGTGCCAGCAGTTTTGGAAAACAGGGGTTGAGCTATGGCTACACCTTC. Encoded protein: CASSFGKQGLSYGYTF.

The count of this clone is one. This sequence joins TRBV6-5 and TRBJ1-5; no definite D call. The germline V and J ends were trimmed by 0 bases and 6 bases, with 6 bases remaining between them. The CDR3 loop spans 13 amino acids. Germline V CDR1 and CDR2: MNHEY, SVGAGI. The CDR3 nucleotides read TGTGCCAGCAGTTACTCGACGGGTCAGCCCCAGCATTTT. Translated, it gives CASSYSTGQPQHF.

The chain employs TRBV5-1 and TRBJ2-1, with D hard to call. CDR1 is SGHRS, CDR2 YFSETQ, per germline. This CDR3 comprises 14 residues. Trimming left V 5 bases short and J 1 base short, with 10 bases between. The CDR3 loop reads CASSEPASYNEQFF. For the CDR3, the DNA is TGCGCCAGCAGTGAGCCAGCGTCCTACAATGAGCAGTTCTTC.

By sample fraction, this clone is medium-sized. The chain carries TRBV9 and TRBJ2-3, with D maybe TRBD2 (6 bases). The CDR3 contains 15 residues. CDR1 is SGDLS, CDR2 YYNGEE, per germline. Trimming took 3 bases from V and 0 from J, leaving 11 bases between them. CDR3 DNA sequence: TGTGCCAGCAGCGCGACCGGGACTAGCACAGATACGCAGTATTTT. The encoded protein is CASSATGTSTDTQYF.

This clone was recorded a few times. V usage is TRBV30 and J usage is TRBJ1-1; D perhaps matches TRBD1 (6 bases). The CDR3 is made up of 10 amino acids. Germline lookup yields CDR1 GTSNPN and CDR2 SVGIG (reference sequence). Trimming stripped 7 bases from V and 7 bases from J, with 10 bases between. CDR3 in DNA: TGTGCCTACCGGACAGTTGAAGCTTTCTTT. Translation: CAYRTVEAFF.

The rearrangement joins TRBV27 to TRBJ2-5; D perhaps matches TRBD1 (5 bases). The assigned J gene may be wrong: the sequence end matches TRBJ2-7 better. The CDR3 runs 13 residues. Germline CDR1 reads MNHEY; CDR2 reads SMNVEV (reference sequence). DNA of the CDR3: TGTGCCAGCAGTTTAGGCAGGGCCTACGAGCAGTACTTC. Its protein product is CASSLGRAYEQYF.

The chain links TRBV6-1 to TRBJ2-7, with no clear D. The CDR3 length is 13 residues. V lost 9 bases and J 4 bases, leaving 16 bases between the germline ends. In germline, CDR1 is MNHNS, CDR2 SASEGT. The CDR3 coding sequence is TGTGCCAGTAGACCCCGCCCTACGTACGAGCAGTACTTC. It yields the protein CASRPRPTYEQYF.

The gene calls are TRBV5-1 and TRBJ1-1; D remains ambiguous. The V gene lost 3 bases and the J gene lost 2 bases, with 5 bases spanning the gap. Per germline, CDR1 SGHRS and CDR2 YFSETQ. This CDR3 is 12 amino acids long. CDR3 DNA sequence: TGCGCCAGCAGCTCCAAAAACACTGAAGCTTTCTTT. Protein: CASSSKNTEAFF. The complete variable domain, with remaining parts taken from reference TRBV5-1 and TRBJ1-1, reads KAGVTQTPRYLIKTRGQQVTLSCSPISGHRSVSWYQQTPGQGLQFLFEYFSETQRNKGNFPGRFSGRQFSNSRSEMNVSTLELGDSALYLCASSSKNTEAFFGQGTRLTVV.